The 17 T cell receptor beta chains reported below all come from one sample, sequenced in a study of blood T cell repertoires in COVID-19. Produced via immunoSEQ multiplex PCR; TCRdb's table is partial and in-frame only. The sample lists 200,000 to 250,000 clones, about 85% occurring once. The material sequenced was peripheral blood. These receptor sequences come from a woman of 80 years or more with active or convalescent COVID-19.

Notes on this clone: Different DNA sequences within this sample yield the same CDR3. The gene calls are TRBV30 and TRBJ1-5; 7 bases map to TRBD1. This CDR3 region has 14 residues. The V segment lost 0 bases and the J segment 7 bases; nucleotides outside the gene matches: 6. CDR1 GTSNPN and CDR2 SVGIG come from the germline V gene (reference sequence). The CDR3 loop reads CAWSVGGAGQPQHF. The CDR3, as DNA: TGTGCCTGGAGTGTAGGGGGCGCGGGGCAGCCCCAGCATTTT.

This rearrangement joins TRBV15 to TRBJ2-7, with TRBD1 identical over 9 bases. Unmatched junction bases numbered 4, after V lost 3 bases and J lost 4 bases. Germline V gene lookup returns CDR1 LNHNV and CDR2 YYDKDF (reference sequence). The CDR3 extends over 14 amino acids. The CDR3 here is CATSSAGQGYEQYF. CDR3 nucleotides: TGTGCCACCAGCAGCGCGGGACAGGGATACGAGCAGTACTTC.

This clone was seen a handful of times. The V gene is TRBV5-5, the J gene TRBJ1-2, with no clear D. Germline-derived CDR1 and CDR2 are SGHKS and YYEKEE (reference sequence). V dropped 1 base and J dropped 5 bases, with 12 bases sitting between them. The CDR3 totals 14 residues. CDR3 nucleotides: TGTGCCAGCAGCTTGATGGGAGACGGATATGGCTACACCTTC. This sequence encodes CASSLMGDGYGYTF.

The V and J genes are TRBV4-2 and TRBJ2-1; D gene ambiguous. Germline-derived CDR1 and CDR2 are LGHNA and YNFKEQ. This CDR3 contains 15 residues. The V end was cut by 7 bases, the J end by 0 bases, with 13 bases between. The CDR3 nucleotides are TGTGCCAGCACCTCGGTGGTTTCCTCCTACAATGAGCAGTTCTTC. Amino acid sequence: CASTSVVSSYNEQFF.

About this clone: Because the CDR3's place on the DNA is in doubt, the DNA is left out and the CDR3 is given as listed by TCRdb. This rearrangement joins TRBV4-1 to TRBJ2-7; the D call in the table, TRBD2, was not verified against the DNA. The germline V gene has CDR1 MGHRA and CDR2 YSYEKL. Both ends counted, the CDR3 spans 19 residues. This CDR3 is CASSHNLRQQPREAYEQYF.

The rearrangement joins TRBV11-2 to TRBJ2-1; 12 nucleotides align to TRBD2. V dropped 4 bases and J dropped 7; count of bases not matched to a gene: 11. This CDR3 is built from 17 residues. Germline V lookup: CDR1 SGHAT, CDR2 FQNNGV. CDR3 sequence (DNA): TGTGCCAGCAGCTCCCGACTAGCGGGGGACGTAGGTAATGAGCAGTTCTTC. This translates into CASSSRLAGDVGNEQFF.

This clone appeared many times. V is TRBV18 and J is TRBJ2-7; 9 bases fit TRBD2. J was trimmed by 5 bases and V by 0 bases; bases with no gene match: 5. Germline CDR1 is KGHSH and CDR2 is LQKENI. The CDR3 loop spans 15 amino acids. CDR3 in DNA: TGTGCCAGCTCACCACCTAGCGGGAGTACCCACGAGCAGTACTTC. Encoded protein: CASSPPSGSTHEQYF.

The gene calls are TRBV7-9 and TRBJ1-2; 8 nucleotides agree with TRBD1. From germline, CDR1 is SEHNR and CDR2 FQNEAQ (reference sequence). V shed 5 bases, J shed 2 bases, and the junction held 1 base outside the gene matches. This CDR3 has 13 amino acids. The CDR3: CASSRTGNYGYTF. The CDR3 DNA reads TGTGCCAGCAGCCGGACAGGGAACTATGGCTACACCTTC.

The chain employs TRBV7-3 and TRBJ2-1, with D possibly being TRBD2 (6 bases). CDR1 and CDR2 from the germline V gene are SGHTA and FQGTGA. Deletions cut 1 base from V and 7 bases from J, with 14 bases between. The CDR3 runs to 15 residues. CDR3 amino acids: CASSLIPGVGNEQFF. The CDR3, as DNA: TGTGCCAGCAGCTTAATTCCGGGAGTGGGAAATGAGCAGTTCTTC. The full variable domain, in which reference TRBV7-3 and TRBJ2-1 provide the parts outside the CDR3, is GAGVSQTPSNKVTEKGKYVELRCDPISGHTALYWYRQSLGQGPEFLIYFQGTGAADDSGLPNDRFFAVRPEGSVSTLKIQRTERGDSAVYLCASSLIPGVGNEQFFGPGTRLTVL.

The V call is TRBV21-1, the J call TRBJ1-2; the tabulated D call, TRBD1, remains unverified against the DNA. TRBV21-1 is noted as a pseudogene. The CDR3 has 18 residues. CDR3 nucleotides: TGTGCCAGCAGCAAAGCCGGGCAGGGGGCGCGTGTTAACTATGGCTACACCTTC. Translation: CASSKAGQGARVNYGYTF.

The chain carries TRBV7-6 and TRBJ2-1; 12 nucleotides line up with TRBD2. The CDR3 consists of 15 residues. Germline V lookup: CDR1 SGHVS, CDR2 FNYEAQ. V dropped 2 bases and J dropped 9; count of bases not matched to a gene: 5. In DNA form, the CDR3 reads TGTGCCAGCAGCTTACGGGCTAGCGGGGGGGCTGAGCAGTTCTTC. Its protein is CASSLRASGGAEQFF.

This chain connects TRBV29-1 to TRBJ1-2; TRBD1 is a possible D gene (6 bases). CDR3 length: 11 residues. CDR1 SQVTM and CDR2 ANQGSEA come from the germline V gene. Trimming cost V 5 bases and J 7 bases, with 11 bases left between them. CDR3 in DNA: TGCAGCGTTTTCAGGGGTACTGGCTACACCTTC. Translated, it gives CSVFRGTGYTF.

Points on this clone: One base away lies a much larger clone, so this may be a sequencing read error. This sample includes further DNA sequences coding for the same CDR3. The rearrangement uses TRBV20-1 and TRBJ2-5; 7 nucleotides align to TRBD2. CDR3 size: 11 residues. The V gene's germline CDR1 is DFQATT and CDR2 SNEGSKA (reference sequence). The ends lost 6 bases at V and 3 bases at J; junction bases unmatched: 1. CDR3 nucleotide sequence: TGCAGTGCCAGCGGGGAAGAGACCCAGTACTTC. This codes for CSASGEETQYF.

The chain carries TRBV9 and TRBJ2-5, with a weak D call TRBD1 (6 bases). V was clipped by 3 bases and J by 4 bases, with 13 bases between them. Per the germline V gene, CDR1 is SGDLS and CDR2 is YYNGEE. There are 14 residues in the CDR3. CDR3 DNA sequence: TGTGCCAGCAGCGCTACAGGGCTCGCAGAGACCCAGTACTTC. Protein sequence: CASSATGLAETQYF. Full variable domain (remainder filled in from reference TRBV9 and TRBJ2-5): DSGVTQTPKHLITATGQRVTLRCSPRSGDLSVYWYQQSLDQGLQFLIQYYNGEERAKGNILERFSAQQFPDLHSELNLSSLELGDSALYFCASSATGLAETQYFGPGTRLLVL.

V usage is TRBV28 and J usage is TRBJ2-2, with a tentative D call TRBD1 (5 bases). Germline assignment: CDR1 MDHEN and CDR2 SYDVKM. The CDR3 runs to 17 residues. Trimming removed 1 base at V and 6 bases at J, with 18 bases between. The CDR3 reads CASSLYPLRARAGELFF. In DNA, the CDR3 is TGTGCCAGCAGTTTATACCCCCTCAGGGCGCGCGCCGGGGAGCTGTTTTTT. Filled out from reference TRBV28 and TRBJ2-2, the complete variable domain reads DVKVTQSSRYLVKRTGEKVFLECVQDMDHENMFWYRQDPGLGLRLIYFSYDVKMKEKGDIPEGYSVSREKKERFSLILESASTNQTSMYLCASSLYPLRARAGELFFGEGSRLTVL.

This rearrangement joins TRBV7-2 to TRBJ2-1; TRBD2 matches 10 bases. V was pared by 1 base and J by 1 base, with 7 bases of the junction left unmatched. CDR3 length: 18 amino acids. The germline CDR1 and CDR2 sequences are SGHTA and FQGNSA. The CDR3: CASSLDNSGRKSYNEQFF. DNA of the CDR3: TGTGCCAGCAGCTTAGATAATAGCGGGAGGAAGTCCTACAATGAGCAGTTCTTC.

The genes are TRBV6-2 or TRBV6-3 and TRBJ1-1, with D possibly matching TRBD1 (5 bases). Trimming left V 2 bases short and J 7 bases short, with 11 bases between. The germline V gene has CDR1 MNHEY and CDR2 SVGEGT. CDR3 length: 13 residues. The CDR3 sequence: CASSYGQGFEAFF. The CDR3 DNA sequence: TGTGCCAGCAGTTACGGGCAGGGCTTTGAAGCTTTCTTT.